This T cell receptor (beta chain) was found in a study of blood T cell repertoires in COVID-19. About the research overall: PBMCs, B-cell-depleted T cells, or T cells were the source of the cDNA or gDNA that made up the material.

Trimming took 0 bases from V and 6 from J; bases not matched to a gene: 2. The CDR3 is made up of 15 amino acids. Germline-derived CDR1 and CDR2 are SGDLS and YYNGEE. Per the authors' pipeline: Estimation of nucleated cell counts relied on the amplification of reference gene primers. Profiled with immunoSEQ multiplex PCR; TCRdb holds only in-frame clones, not every one. D and trimming were read from the DNA, whereas the V and J calls and clone size are those reported in that table. The table records 140,000 to 150,000 clones, 70% to 90% of them present only once. This TCR came from an older woman with COVID-19, enrolled during active disease. Sequenced: peripheral blood. The J gene is TRBJ2-1, the V gene TRBV9; 11 bases map to TRBD2. CDR3 DNA sequence: TGTGCCAGCAGCGTAGGACTAGCGGGGATCAATGAGCAGTTCTTC. It translates to CASSVGLAGINEQFF.